Reported below is one T cell receptor beta chain. Its matching antigen is unknown. Germline V gene lookup returns CDR1 LGHNA and CDR2 YNFKEQ. Trimming removed 0 bases from V and 3 bases from J, with 11 bases in between. This CDR3 contains 15 residues. Time point given: patch test 3, about 24 weeks after DPC sensitization. Treatment indicated: therapeutic diphenylcyclopropenone sensitization with weekly scalp DPC. The record originates from a study of human T cells and chemical hapten exposure. Study information: Patch tests containing 0.01% DPC, applied to the upper back, were read at 6 days. The variation in per-sample TCR yields arose mainly from small differences in pooled library volumes.

General observations from the study: More PT1 expanded TCRs went with higher patch test scores.

Individual cDNA molecules had unique molecular identifiers attached to them by the library. TCRdb passed the RACE reads through MiXCR, listing each CDR3 protein once. This table has 150,000 to 200,000 distinct CDR3 sequences, about a quarter appearing once. Specimen: whole blood, collected in connection with sensitization to the hapten diphenylcyclopropenone (DPC). The origin of this receptor is a woman between 18 and 29 years old with alopecia areata. Some clones in this sample may be carry-over from other donors' samples. V usage is TRBV4-2 and J usage is TRBJ1-1; D gene unclear. CDR3 protein: CASSQDVGLDTEAFF. The CDR3 DNA reads TGTGCCAGCAGCCAAGATGTAGGGTTGGACACTGAAGCTTTCTTT.